The present entry profiles one TCR beta chain with its context. The antigen is undetermined. The data stem from a study of T cell responses to AZD1222 COVID-19 vaccine. Findings and caveats of the study: Baseline seropositivity characterized only a handful of AZD1222 recipients.

The germline V gene encodes CDR1 GTSNPN and CDR2 SVGIG (reference sequence). Trimming at V came to 1 base and at J to 7 bases, leaving 7 bases not matched to a gene. This CDR3 has 14 residues. Sequenced by immunoSEQ multiplex PCR; TCRdb stores in-frame clones only, minus some. The table includes around 120,000 clones, roughly 92% detected once. The material was peripheral blood, obtained 28 days after the second AZD1222 dose. The chain recombines TRBV30 with TRBJ2-7, with 10 bases that match TRBD2. This TCR derives from an adult who received the AZD1222 COVID-19 vaccine. CDR3 sequence (DNA): TGTGCCTGGAGTGAGCCGGGACTAGCGAGGGAGCAGTACTTC. It yields the protein CAWSEPGLAREQYF.